The present T cell receptor beta chain was sequenced within a study of blood T cell dynamics during melanoma immunotherapy. Some clones are missing from TCRdb's copy, which holds only in-frame ones; the method was immunoSEQ multiplex PCR. The sample lists approximately 9,800 clones, about nine tenths seen once, with 4% in the top ten. Time point of the sample: week 3, after first cycle of checkpoint inhibitor. Sampling occurred pretreatment (T0) and at week 3 (W3), after cycle one of checkpoint blockade. Disease control meant complete response, partial response or stable disease at 12 weeks. Patients had no prior systemic cancer treatment, immunosuppressants or other active cancers. Deletions cut 4 bases from V and 6 bases from J, with 10 bases between. CDR3 length equals 12 residues.

This sequence joins TRBV5-7 and TRBJ1-1; no clear D gene. TRBV5-7 qualifies as an ORF whose function is uncertain. This sample comprised blood, obtained from a patient treated with checkpoint blockade. This clonotype originated in a human donor with melanoma. CDR3 protein: CASSTGGSEAFF. As DNA, the CDR3 is TGTGCCAGCAGCACTGGTGGGTCTGAAGCTTTCTTT.